Sequencing of this TCR beta chain was carried out in a study of OX40 agonist ivuxolimab in advanced cancers. Some clones are missing from TCRdb's copy, which holds only in-frame ones; the method was immunoSEQ multiplex PCR. The sample contains roughly 76,000 clones, 70% to 90% of which appear only once. As concerns this clone: As yet, its antigen is unknown.

Study findings and constraints: Mean expanded clone counts were higher in CD8+ than CD4+ T cells.

This CDR3 is 14 amino acids long. Trimming left V 5 bases short and J 6 bases short, with 13 bases between. Germline-derived CDR1 and CDR2 are MDHEN and SYDVKM. The origin of this receptor is an adult with an advanced solid tumor such as melanoma, head and neck, liver or kidney cancer. This specimen consisted of CD4+ or CD8+ T cells sorted from blood, obtained in a trial of the OX40 agonist ivuxolimab. The chain recombines TRBV28 with TRBJ1-4; TRBD1 might be the D (5 bases). The CDR3 loop reads CASSDGTEYEKLFF. The CDR3 nucleotides read TGTGCCAGCAGTGACGGGACTGAGTATGAAAAACTGTTTTTT.